This T cell receptor beta chain was observed in a study of response to subunit inactivated influenza vaccine. Study-wide results and limits: Few new T cells, the authors suggested, are recruited by each seasonal influenza vaccination.

This clonotype was recorded many times. Its antigen is still unknown. The V end lost 4 bases, the J end lost 0 bases, and 6 bases lay between the germline ends. This CDR3 spans 13 amino acids. TCRdb reprocessed the RT-PCR reads with MiXCR, giving one entry per CDR3 protein. Among under 550,000 distinct CDR3 sequences, 6% to 9% were seen once, and the ten largest hold 10% to 15%. The receptor's source is a man between 50 and 69 years old who received an inactivated influenza vaccine. The chain recombines TRBV12-3 or TRBV12-4 with TRBJ1-1; D gene unclear. The sequencing here drew on PBMCs from blood, taken roughly 24 months after vaccination. In DNA form, the CDR3 reads TGTGCCAGCAGTTCGTTAATGAACACTGAAGCTTTCTTT. It translates to CASSSLMNTEAFF.